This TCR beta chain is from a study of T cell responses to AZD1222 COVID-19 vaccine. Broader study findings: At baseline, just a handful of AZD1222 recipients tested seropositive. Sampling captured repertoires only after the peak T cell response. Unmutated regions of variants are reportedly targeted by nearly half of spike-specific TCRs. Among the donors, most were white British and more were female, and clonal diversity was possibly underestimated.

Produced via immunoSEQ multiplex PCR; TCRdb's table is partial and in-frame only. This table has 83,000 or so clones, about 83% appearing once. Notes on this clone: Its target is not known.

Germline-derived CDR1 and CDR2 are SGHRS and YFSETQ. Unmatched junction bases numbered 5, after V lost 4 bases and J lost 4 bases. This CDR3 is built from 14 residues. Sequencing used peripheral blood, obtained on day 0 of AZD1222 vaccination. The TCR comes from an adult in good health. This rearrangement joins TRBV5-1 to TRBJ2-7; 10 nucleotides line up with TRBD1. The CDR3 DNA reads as TGCGCCAGCAGCGTTCGGGACAGGGGTTACGAGCAGTACTTC. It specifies CASSVRDRGYEQYF.